This entry is about one T cell receptor (beta chain). Original methodology: Estimated nucleated cell counts came from reference gene primer amplification. Profiling relied on immunoSEQ multiplex PCR, and the TCRdb table lists in-frame clones only, not all of them. For V, J and clone size, that table is used; D and trimming come from the DNA. The sample contains about 330,000 clones, 70% to 90% of which appear only once. This CDR3 region has 13 residues. Germline values: CDR1 SGHDT, CDR2 YYEEEE. V lost 4 bases and J 9 bases, leaving 16 bases between the germline ends. The data are from a study of blood T cell repertoires in COVID-19. Study at large: From the United States, Italy and Spain came samples of acute and convalescent COVID-19. From T cells, B-cell-depleted T cells, or PBMCs came the material, which was cDNA or gDNA.

The chain has TRBV5-6 and TRBJ1-1, with a weak D call TRBD1 (6 bases). Material for sequencing was peripheral blood. This TCR was recovered from a woman between 50 and 59 years old with active or convalescent COVID-19. CDR3: CASSRPRTEQAFF. The CDR3 region has the DNA TGTGCCAGCAGCCGCCCCCGGACAGAGCAAGCTTTCTTT.